This entry lists 9 T cell receptor beta chains sequenced from one sample in a study of cytomegalovirus exposure and HLA in healthy donors. The study ran its PCR with 60 Vbeta and 13 Jbeta primers. Here immunoSEQ multiplex PCR was the method, and the copy in TCRdb shows in-frame clones only, minus some. The repertoire holds 77,000 or so clones, with 60% to 80% as singletons. Sequencing used PBMCs. These receptors were obtained from a woman in her forties in good health and CMV-seronegative.

This clone was detected a few times. The chain joins TRBV7-3 to TRBJ2-3, with a possible D match to TRBD2 (5 bases). Trimming left V 2 bases short and J 2 bases short, with 5 bases between. The CDR3 loop spans 13 amino acids. Germline values: CDR1 SGHTA, CDR2 FQGTGA. The DNA of the CDR3 is TGTGCCAGCAGCTTAGACTACACAGATACGCAGTATTTT. Its protein is CASSLDYTDTQYF.

This clone was picked up a small number of times. The V gene is TRBV7-3, the J gene TRBJ1-5; a weak D match, TRBD1 (5 bases). In germline, CDR1 is SGHTA, CDR2 FQGTGA. Trimming took 2 bases from V and 1 from J, leaving 9 bases between them. This CDR3 region has 15 residues. CDR3: CASSLVGGSNQPQHF. CDR3 sequence (DNA): TGTGCCAGCAGCTTAGTGGGGGGAAGCAATCAGCCCCAGCATTTT.

This clone was seen once. The chain carries TRBV7-2 and TRBJ1-2; D is uncertain. Per germline, CDR1 SGHTA and CDR2 FQGNSA. V was cut by 0 bases and J by 5 bases, with 7 bases left in between. This CDR3 is 13 amino acids long. The CDR3: CASSLARDYGYTF. The CDR3 DNA reads TGTGCCAGCAGCTTAGCGCGGGATTATGGCTACACCTTC. Combining the CDR3 with reference TRBV7-2 and TRBJ1-2 gives the whole variable domain GAGVSQSPSNKVTEKGKDVELRCDPISGHTALYWYRQSLGQGLEFLIYFQGNSAPDKSGLPSDRFSAERTGGSVSTLTIQRTQQEDSAVYLCASSLARDYGYTFGSGTRLTVV.

This chain links TRBV10-1 with TRBJ2-7; 7 positions match TRBD1. This CDR3 is built from 15 residues. The germline CDR1 and CDR2 sequences are WNHNN and SYGVQD (reference sequence). V gave up 5 bases and J gave up 3 bases; unmatched junction bases: 10. The CDR3 loop is CASSLSGTAGYEQYF. The CDR3 region has the DNA TGCGCCAGCAGTCTATCCGGGACAGCAGGCTACGAGCAGTACTTC.

This clone has a single count. The chain employs TRBV9 and TRBJ2-7; TRBD2 aligns across 8 bases. The CDR3 length is 16 residues. Trimming at V came to 4 bases and at J to 6 bases, leaving 15 bases not matched to a gene. Germline V gene lookup returns CDR1 SGDLS and CDR2 YYNGEE. For the CDR3, the DNA is TGTGCCAGCAGCCCCTACCAAGCGGGAGATAGCGTCGAGCAGTACTTC. It codes for CASSPYQAGDSVEQYF.

This chain connects TRBV7-9 to TRBJ2-1; D perhaps matches TRBD1 (6 bases). This CDR3 has 14 residues. CDR1 is SEHNR and CDR2 is FQNEAQ in the germline V gene (reference sequence). V lost 3 bases and J 3 bases, leaving 9 bases between the germline ends. The CDR3 nucleotides read TGTGCCAGCAGCTTGGGGGACAACTACAATGAGCAGTTCTTC. Translation: CASSLGDNYNEQFF.

The V gene is TRBV28, the J gene TRBJ2-3; TRBD1 aligns across 12 bases. The CDR3 extends over 15 amino acids. In germline, CDR1 is MDHEN, CDR2 SYDVKM. V was clipped by 3 bases and J by 2 bases; unmatched bases: 0. CDR3 sequence reads: CASSLGQGATDTQYF. As DNA, the CDR3 is TGTGCCAGCAGTTTGGGACAGGGGGCCACAGATACGCAGTATTTT.

As concerns this clone: Within the sample, other DNA sequences also encode this same CDR3. The chain couples TRBV23-1 to TRBJ1-2; TRBD1 matches at 11 bases. TRBV23-1 is recorded as an ORF, its role being uncertain. The CDR3 totals 15 residues. Germline trimming cut 0 bases from V and 3 bases from J; bases unmatched to any gene: 0. CDR3 sequence (DNA): TGCGCCAGCAGTCAATCGGGACAGGGGGACTATGGCTACACCTTC. This codes for CASSQSGQGDYGYTF.

About this clone itself: At one boundary the junction diverges from the germline segment, which might be a read error. The chain employs TRBV7-9 and TRBJ2-1; D is undetermined. Germline V gene sequence: CDR1 SEHNR, CDR2 FQNEAQ (reference sequence). This CDR3 is built from 12 residues. The CDR3: CSSSLGPNEQFF. CDR3 in DNA: TGTTCCAGCAGCTTAGGGCCCAATGAGCAGTTCTTC.